This note documents a single TCR beta chain sequence. Its antigen is currently unknown. The data were obtained in a study of T-cell memory formation after mild COVID-19. Broader study findings: Still unconfirmed is whether the second-wave clones peaking on day 37 recognized SARS-CoV-2. Shrinking CD4+ clones resided mostly in CM and EM, and CD8+ ones in EMRA. Memory cells collected pre-infection included some clones that later responded, suggesting cross-reactive memory joined.

Constant-segment primers and 5'RACE yielded cDNA libraries for TCR alpha and TCR beta, each carrying sample barcodes and UMIs. TCRdb itself ran the 5' RACE reads through MiXCR, one entry per CDR3 protein. Seen here are hundreds of thousands of distinct CDR3 sequences, 20% to 25% observed once, and the top ten hold roughly 9.1%. The length of the CDR3 is 15 residues. Between the trimmed V and J ends, which lost 8 bases and 0 bases, there was a span of 14 bases. Looked up from germline, CDR1 is SGHTA and CDR2 is FQGNSA. The clonotype was recovered from an adult woman who had mild COVID-19 (a few samples of this study predate the infection). Cell type and time point are not known. Sequenced: PBMCs or a T cell subset sorted from them (not recorded which). The genes are TRBV7-2 and TRBJ2-1; D not certain. In DNA, the CDR3 is TGTGCCAGCTCCCATCTTAAGAGCTCCTACAATGAGCAGTTCTTC. Its translation: CASSHLKSSYNEQFF.